The 9 T cell receptor beta chains in this list originate from one sample, sequenced in a study of T-cell reconstitution after alpha-beta-depleted transplantation in children. The TCRbeta library was prepared with unique molecular identifiers. One entry per CDR3 protein results from TCRdb running MiXCR on the PCR reads. The profile shows about 600,000 distinct CDR3 sequences, roughly 13% of them singletons. Sequencing used PBMCs, mostly from graft donor cells, obtained 360 days after TCRalphabeta/CD19-depleted stem cell transplant. Receptors originate from a male patient younger than 18 who had a stem cell transplant for acute myeloid leukemia, so the T cells may come from the graft donor.

The table lists this clonotype with a few counts. CDR3 residues: CASSQPQGQLYEQYF. CDR3 nucleotides: TGTGCCAGCAGCCAACCCCAGGGGCAGCTCTACGAGCAGTACTTC. The chain carries TRBV14 and TRBJ2-7; D possibly corresponds to TRBD1 (6 bases). V was clipped by 2 bases and J by 3 bases, with 14 bases between them. The CDR3 is made up of 15 amino acids. CDR1 is SGHDN and CDR2 is FVKESK in the germline V gene.

In this sample, this clonotype turned up many times. This sequence joins TRBV14 and TRBJ2-3; tentatively, D is TRBD2 (6 bases). The CDR3 length is 16 residues. Between the trimmed V and J ends, which lost 5 bases and 0 bases, there was a span of 15 bases. The germline CDR1 and CDR2 sequences are SGHDN and FVKESK. The CDR3 DNA is TGTGCCAGCAGCAGGGGATGGGGGACTAGCACAGATACGCAGTATTTT. Protein: CASSRGWGTSTDTQYF.

The chain couples TRBV28 to TRBJ2-2, with TRBD1 as a possible D gene (6 bases). This CDR3 contains 18 residues. V lost 2 bases and J 5 bases, leaving 21 bases between the germline ends. The germline CDR1 and CDR2 sequences are MDHEN and SYDVKM. For the CDR3, the DNA is TGTGCCAGCAGTTTAAACCCCCCCACTATGGGGGCAACCGGGGAGCTGTTTTTT. Translation: CASSLNPPTMGATGELFF.

Here the CDR3 reads CASSSTSGRALGTDTQYF. CDR3 in DNA: TGTGCCAGCAGCTCGACTAGCGGGAGGGCCCTTGGCACAGATACGCAGTATTTT. The V call is TRBV7-9, the J call TRBJ2-3; 14 nucleotides align to TRBD2. CDR3 length: 18 residues. J gave up 1 base and V 4 bases, and 7 bases lay outside the gene matches. Germline CDR1 is SEHNR and CDR2 is FQNEAQ (reference sequence).

This clonotype was detected many times. The rearrangement uses TRBV4-3 and TRBJ2-5; D is undetermined. V lost 1 base and J lost 3, with 9 bases in between. The CDR3 is made up of 14 amino acids. Germline V gene sequence: CDR1 LGHNA, CDR2 YSLEER. The CDR3 region is CASSQGLAKETQYF. CDR3 DNA: TGCGCCAGCAGCCAAGGGCTTGCAAAAGAGACCCAGTACTTC.

This clonotype appeared many times. The CDR3 coding sequence is TGCAGTGCTAGAGCAGGGCTAGCTGCTTACAATGAGCAGTTCTTC. Its protein product is CSARAGLAAYNEQFF. The chain carries TRBV20-1 and TRBJ2-1; possibly TRBD1 or TRBD2 for D (5 bases each). Trimming removed 1 base from V and 4 bases from J, with 14 bases in between. The germline V gene encodes CDR1 DFQATT and CDR2 SNEGSKA (reference sequence). The CDR3 extends over 15 amino acids.

This clonotype was seen only a few times. The V and J genes are TRBV24-1 and TRBJ1-2, with D uncertain. V was clipped by 3 bases and J by 2 bases, with 9 bases between them. This CDR3 is built from 14 residues. CDR1 KGHDR and CDR2 SFDVKD come from the germline V gene. CDR3 residues: CATSDKPANYGYTF. For the CDR3, the DNA is TGTGCCACCAGTGATAAACCCGCGAACTATGGCTACACCTTC.

The sample holds one count of this clonotype. V usage is TRBV2 and J usage is TRBJ2-1; possible D gene TRBD2, 5 bases. This CDR3 is 15 amino acids long. Germline CDR1 and CDR2: SNHLY and FYNNEI. The germline V and J ends were trimmed by 5 bases and 2 bases, with 13 bases remaining between them. Here the CDR3 reads CASSLLVGPYNEQFF. The CDR3 region has the DNA TGTGCCAGCAGTCTACTAGTTGGGCCCTACAATGAGCAGTTCTTC.

This clonotype has at least ten counts. The chain uses TRBV20-1 and TRBJ1-1; a possible D gene is TRBD1 (5 bases). The V gene lost 2 bases and the J gene lost 4 bases, with 8 bases spanning the gap. In germline, CDR1 is DFQATT, CDR2 SNEGSKA (reference sequence). This CDR3 is 12 amino acids long. The CDR3 sequence: CSARWGVTEAFF. In DNA form, the CDR3 reads TGCAGTGCTAGATGGGGGGTCACTGAAGCTTTCTTT.